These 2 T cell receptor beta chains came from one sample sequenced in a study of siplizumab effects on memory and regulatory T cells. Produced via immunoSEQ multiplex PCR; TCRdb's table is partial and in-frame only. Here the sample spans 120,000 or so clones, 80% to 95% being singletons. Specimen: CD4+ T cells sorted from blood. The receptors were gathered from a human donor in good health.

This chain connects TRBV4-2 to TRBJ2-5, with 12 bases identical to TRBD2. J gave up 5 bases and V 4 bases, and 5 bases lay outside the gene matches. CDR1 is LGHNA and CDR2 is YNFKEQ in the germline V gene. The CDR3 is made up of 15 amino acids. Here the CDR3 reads CASSRTLAGGETQYF. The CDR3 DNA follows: TGTGCCAGCAGCCGGACACTAGCGGGAGGTGAGACCCAGTACTTC.

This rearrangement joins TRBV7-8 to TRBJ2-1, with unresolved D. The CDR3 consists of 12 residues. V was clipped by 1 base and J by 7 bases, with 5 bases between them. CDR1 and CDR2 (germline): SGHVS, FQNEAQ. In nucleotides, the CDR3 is TGTGCCAGCAGCTTAGTGAGGAATGAGCAGTTCTTC. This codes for CASSLVRNEQFF.